These T cell receptor beta chains were read from a single sample in a study of breast tumors, draining lymph nodes, adjacent tissues. One entry per CDR3 protein results from TCRdb running MiXCR on the multiplex PCR reads. The sample includes 21,000 or so distinct CDR3 sequences, 41% of them seen just once. The sample taken for sequencing was breast tumor tissue. These receptors originate from a female donor with breast cancer. Some clones in this sample may be carry-over from other donors' samples. The CDR3 runs from the conserved cysteine through the conserved F or W. D genes are given only for firm matches. Part of the rows lack a size; the others show once, few, many or a class for expanded clones.

d_gene	j_gene	v_gene	abundance	CDR3nt	CDR3aa
NA	TRBJ2-6	TRBV6-1	NA	TGTGCCAGCAGTGAAGGGGGGACTGGGGCCAACGTCCTGACTTTC	CASSEGGTGANVLTF
NA	TRBJ2-5	TRBV19	many	TGTGCCAGTAGTATATCCCGCAGGGGCGAGACCCAGTACTTC	CASSISRRGETQYF
TRBD1	TRBJ1-2	TRBV5-1	NA	TGCGCCAGCAGCTTGGCCTCGGGGACAGGAGGGATCTATGGCTACACCTTC	CASSLASGTGGIYGYTF
TRBD1	TRBJ2-7	TRBV5-5	many	TGTGCCAGCAGCCCGCACGGACAGGGCAGCCCCTACGAGCAGTACTTC	CASSPHGQGSPYEQYF
NA	TRBJ1-2	TRBV6-1	few	TGTGCCAGCAGTGAGAGGGTTTTATATGGCTACACCTTC	CASSERVLYGYTF
NA	TRBJ2-5	TRBV5-1	medium-sized	TGCGCCAGCAGCACTGGCGGGCAAGAGACCCAGTACTTC	CASSTGGQETQYF
NA	TRBJ1-2	TRBV7-8	NA	TGTGCCAGCAGCTTCGACAGGTGGGGAAACTATGGCTACACCTTC	CASSFDRWGNYGYTF
NA	TRBJ1-5	TRBV10-3	NA	TGTGCCATCAGTGATCTGACCTCCGGGCAGCCCCAGCATTTT	CAISDLTSGQPQHF
NA	TRBJ2-3	TRBV2	NA	TGTGCCAGCAGTGAATTAGCGGGCACAGATACGCAGTATTTT	CASSELAGTDTQYF
TRBD2	TRBJ2-3	TRBV20-1	medium-sized	TGCAGTGCTAGAGCCCCAAGGGGAGGGCCGAGGGATACGCAGTATTTT	CSARAPRGGPRDTQYF
NA	TRBJ2-2	TRBV30	many	TGTGCCTGGAGTGTAGGGAACACCGGGGAGCTGTTTTTT	CAWSVGNTGELFF
NA	TRBJ2-3	TRBV7-9	medium-sized	TGTGCCAGCAGCTTCGGGGGAGCGTTCGAGGGTGATACGCAGTATTTT	CASSFGGAFEGDTQYF
NA	TRBJ2-1	TRBV15	NA	TGTGCCACCAGCAGAGACAGGGGGGTATACAATGAGCAGTTCTTC	CATSRDRGVYNEQFF
NA	TRBJ1-4	TRBV5-1	NA	TGCGCCAGCAGCCCTGGTTGGGGAACTAATGGAAAACTGTTTTTC	CASSPGWGTNGKLFF
TRBD1	TRBJ1-4	TRBV11-2	few	TGTGCCAGCACCATCGCCGGGACAGGTTTTGAAAAACTGTTTTTT	CASTIAGTGFEKLFF
NA	TRBJ2-1	TRBV10-1	NA	TGCGCCAGCAACCAGCGACTACCGCGTGCTTTC	CASNQRLPRAF
TRBD2	TRBJ2-5	TRBV20-1	medium-sized	TGCAGTGCTAGAGACCCGATGACTAGCTCCGAGACCCAGTACTTC	CSARDPMTSSETQYF
NA	TRBJ1-2	TRBV14	NA	TGTGCCAGCAGCCAAGGGGGCCTTTCTGGCTACACCTTC	CASSQGGLSGYTF
TRBD2	TRBJ2-7	TRBV20-1	many	TGCAGTGCTAGGGGGGCGGGAGGCATCTCCTACGAGCAGTACTTC	CSARGAGGISYEQYF
TRBD1	TRBJ1-5	TRBV10-3	NA	TGTGCCACGGGACGGGACAGGAATCAGCCCCAGCATTTT	CATGRDRNQPQHF
NA	TRBJ2-3	TRBV7-2	NA	TGTGCCAGCAGCCCACAGTGGGGGGGCGGTGTATGGGATACGCAGTATTTT	CASSPQWGGGVWDTQYF
TRBD2	TRBJ2-3	TRBV7-9	NA	TGTGCCAGCAGCTACCCCCGGACTAGCGGGACTACTGATGCAGATACGCAGTATTTT	CASSYPRTSGTTDADTQYF
NA	TRBJ1-2	TRBV6-6	NA	TGTGCCAGCAGTAGAGCCAACGGGTATGGCTACACCTTC	CASSRANGYGYTF
NA	TRBJ1-4	TRBV5-8	many	TGTGCCAGCAGCTTGGAAGGGGGGCCACTCGATGAAAAACTGTTTTTT	CASSLEGGPLDEKLFF
NA	TRBJ1-2	TRBV5-6	many	TGTGCCAGCAGCTTTTCATTAACAGCAGTCTATGGCTACACCTTC	CASSFSLTAVYGYTF
NA	TRBJ2-3	TRBV4-1	many	TGCGCCAGCAGTGAGCGGGCCCAACTTGATACGCAGTATTTT	CASSERAQLDTQYF
TRBD1	TRBJ2-2	TRBV12-3/TRBV12-4	NA	TGTGCCAGCAGAACCCGGGACAGGGGGATTTTGGAGCTGTTTTTT	CASRTRDRGILELFF
TRBD1	TRBJ2-1	TRBV7-3	many	TGTGCCAGCAGCTTTTCCGGCCGACAGGGTAATGAGCAGTTCTTC	CASSFSGRQGNEQFF
NA	TRBJ2-5	TRBV7-8	NA	TGTGCCAGCAGCTTAGGTACCTTCGAGCCGTACTTCTGG	CASSLGTFEPYFW
TRBD2	TRBJ2-3	TRBV29-1	many	TGCAGCGTTGGGCTAGCGGGGGTGCGTACGCAGTATTTT	CSVGLAGVRTQYF
NA	TRBJ1-2	TRBV27	few	TGTGCCAGCAGTTCAGAAGGAGGGACCCACTATGGCTACACCTTC	CASSSEGGTHYGYTF
TRBD2	TRBJ2-7	TRBV6-5	many	TGTGCCAGCAGTGCCCAAGCGGGAGGCTACGAGCAGTACTTC	CASSAQAGGYEQYF
TRBD1	TRBJ1-6	TRBV7-2	NA	TGTGCCAGCAGCTCCACAGGGGGTTATTCACCCCTCCACTTT	CASSSTGGYSPLHF
NA	TRBJ2-3	TRBV27	few	TGTGCCAGCAGTTTAATTGGGCGCGATACGCAGTATTTT	CASSLIGRDTQYF
NA	TRBJ2-5	TRBV15	NA	TGTGCCACCAGCAGCGACCAGGGGCAAGAGACCCAGTACTTC	CATSSDQGQETQYF
NA	TRBJ1-5	TRBV7-8	few	TGTGCCAGCAGCTTAGTTGGGGGGTTCTCCGATCAGCCCCAGCATTTT	CASSLVGGFSDQPQHF
NA	TRBJ2-1	TRBV5-1	many	TGCGCCAGCAGCTTGGCCCCTCGCAGAGGTTCCACCGGGGGTAATGAGCAGTTCTTC	CASSLAPRRGSTGGNEQFF
NA	TRBJ2-7	TRBV29-1	many	TGCAGCGTTGGATCGACTCAAAGTTTCTCCGAGCAGTACTTC	CSVGSTQSFSEQYF
TRBD1	TRBJ1-4	TRBV10-2	NA	TGCGCCAGCAGCGCCTTCCGGACAGGGTATGAAAAACTGTTTTTT	CASSAFRTGYEKLFF
NA	TRBJ2-3	TRBV7-3	NA	TGTGCCAGCCAGGTGGAGGGCAGGACAGATACGGAGTATTTT	CASQVEGRTDTEYF
TRBD1	TRBJ1-2	TRBV6-1	few	TGTGCCAGCAGTGAAGGGACAGGGCTCTATGGCTACACCTTC	CASSEGTGLYGYTF